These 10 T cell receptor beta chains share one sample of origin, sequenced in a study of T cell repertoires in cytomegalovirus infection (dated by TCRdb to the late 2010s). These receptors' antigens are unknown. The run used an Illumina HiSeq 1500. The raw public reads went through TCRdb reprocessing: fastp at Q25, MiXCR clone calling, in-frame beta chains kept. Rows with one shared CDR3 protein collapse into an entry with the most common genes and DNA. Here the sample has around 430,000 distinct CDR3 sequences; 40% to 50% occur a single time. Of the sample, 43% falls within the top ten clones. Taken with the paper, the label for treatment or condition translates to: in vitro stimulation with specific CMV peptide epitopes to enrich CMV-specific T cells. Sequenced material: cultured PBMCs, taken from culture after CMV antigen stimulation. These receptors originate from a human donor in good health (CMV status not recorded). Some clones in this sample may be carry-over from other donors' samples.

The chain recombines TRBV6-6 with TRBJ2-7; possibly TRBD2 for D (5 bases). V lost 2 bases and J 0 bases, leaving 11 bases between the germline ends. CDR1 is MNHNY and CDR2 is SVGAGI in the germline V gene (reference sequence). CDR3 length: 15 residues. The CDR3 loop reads CASSYKRLGSYEQYF. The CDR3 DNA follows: TGTGCCAGCAGTTACAAGCGGTTGGGCTCCTACGAGCAGTACTTC.

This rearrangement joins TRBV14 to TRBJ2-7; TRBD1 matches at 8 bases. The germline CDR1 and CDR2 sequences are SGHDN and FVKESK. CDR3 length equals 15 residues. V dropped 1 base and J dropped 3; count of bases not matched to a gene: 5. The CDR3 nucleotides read TGTGCCAGCAGCCAAGGATGGACAGGGAACTACGAGCAGTACTTC. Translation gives CASSQGWTGNYEQYF. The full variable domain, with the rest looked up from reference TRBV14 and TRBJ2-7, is EAGVTQFPSHSVIEKGQTVTLRCDPISGHDNLYWYRRVMGKEIKFLLHFVKESKQDESGMPNNRFLAERTGGTYSTLKVQPAELEDSGVYFCASSQGWTGNYEQYFGPGTRLTVT.

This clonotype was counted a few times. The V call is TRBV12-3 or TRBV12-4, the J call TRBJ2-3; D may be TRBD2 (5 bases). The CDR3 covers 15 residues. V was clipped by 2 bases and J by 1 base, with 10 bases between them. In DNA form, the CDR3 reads TGTGCCAGCAGTTTATGGCTAGCTCGCACAGATACGCAGTATTTT. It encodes CASSLWLARTDTQYF.

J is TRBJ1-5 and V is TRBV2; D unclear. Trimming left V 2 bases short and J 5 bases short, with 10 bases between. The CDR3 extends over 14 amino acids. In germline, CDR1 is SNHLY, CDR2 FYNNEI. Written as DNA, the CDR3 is TGTGCCAGCAGTGAATTATCGGGGTATCAGCCCCAGCATTTT. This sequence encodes CASSELSGYQPQHF.

DNA for the CDR3: TGTGCCAGCAGCTTAGATCCGTCCCTGGTCTACGAGCAGTACTTC. Translating it yields CASSLDPSLVYEQYF. The chain employs TRBV11-2 and TRBJ2-7; D gene unclear. The CDR3 sequence is 15 residues long. Germline V gene data show CDR1 as SGHAT and CDR2 as FQNNGV. Trimming cost V 0 bases and J 3 bases, with 12 bases left between them. Looking up the rest from reference TRBV11-2 and TRBJ2-7 gives the full variable domain: EAGVAQSPRYKIIEKRQSVAFWCNPISGHATLYWYQQILGQGPKLLIQFQNNGVVDDSQLPKDRFSAERLKGVDSTLKIQPAKLEDSAVYLCASSLDPSLVYEQYFGPGTRLTVT.

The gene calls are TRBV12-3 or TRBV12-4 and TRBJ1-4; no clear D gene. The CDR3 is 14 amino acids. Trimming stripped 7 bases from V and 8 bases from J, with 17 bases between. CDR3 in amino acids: CASTTRPLEEKLFF. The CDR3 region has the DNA TGTGCCAGCACCACCAGACCTCTAGAGGAAAAACTGTTTTTT.

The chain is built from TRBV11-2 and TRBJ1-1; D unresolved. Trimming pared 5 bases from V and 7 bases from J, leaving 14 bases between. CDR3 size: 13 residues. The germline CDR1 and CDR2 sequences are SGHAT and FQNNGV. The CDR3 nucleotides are TGTGCCAGCAGCCAACCGGCAGGCCTTGAAGCTTTCTTT. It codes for CASSQPAGLEAFF.

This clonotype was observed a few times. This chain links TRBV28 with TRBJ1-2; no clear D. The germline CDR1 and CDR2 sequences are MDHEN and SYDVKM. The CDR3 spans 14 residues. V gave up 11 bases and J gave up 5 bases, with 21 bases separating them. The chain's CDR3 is CALRPHRGIYGYTF. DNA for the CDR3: TGTGCCCTACGGCCGCACAGAGGGATTTATGGCTACACCTTC.

The CDR3 DNA is TGTGCCAGCAGCCTCCATGGAGGAAACACCATATATTTT. Translation gives CASSLHGGNTIYF. V and J are TRBV7-2 and TRBJ1-3; D not resolved. V lost 5 bases and J lost 4, with 9 bases in between. Germline values: CDR1 SGHTA, CDR2 FQGNSA. The CDR3 has 13 residues. The variable domain in full, with the rest retrieved from reference TRBV7-2 and TRBJ1-3, is GAGVSQSPSNKVTEKGKDVELRCDPISGHTALYWYRQSLGQGLEFLIYFQGNSAPDKSGLPSDRFSAERTGGSVSTLTIQRTQQEDSAVYLCASSLHGGNTIYFGEGSWLTVV.

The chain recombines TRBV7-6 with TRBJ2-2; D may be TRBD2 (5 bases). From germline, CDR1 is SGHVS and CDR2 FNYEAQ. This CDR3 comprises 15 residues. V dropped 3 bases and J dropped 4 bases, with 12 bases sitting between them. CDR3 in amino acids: CASSFFPGSTGELFF. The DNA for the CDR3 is TGTGCCAGCAGCTTTTTTCCGGGGAGCACCGGGGAGCTGTTTTTT. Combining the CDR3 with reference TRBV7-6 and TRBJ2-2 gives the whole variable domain GAGVSQSPRYKVTKRGQDVALRCDPISGHVSLYWYRQALGQGPEFLTYFNYEAQQDKSGLPNDRFSAERPEGSISTLTIQRTEQRDSAMYRCASSFFPGSTGELFFGEGSRLTVL.